This T cell receptor beta chain appears in the sequencing data of a study of T cells in Graves' hyperthyroidism and ophthalmopathy. The CDR3 is made up of 14 amino acids. In germline, CDR1 is SNHLY, CDR2 FYNNEI. Trimming shortened V by 2 bases and J by 6 bases, and 13 bases separated the two germline ends. At least ten counts were recorded for this clonotype. Its antigen is not known. Study observations and caveats: Most thyroid-expanded clonotypes above 0.001 were also found in blood.

PBMCs were collected from a roughly 10 ml volume of fresh peripheral blood. TCR beta CDR3 sequences were amplified from RNA transcripts. A set of HTBI primers served as the primers for a first-round RT-PCR of the TCR CDR3. One entry per CDR3 protein, called by TCRdb with MiXCR from the multiplex PCR reads. The sample holds about 580,000 distinct CDR3 sequences, around 13% seen once. The TCR was taken from a woman in her twenties or thirties with Graves' hyperthyroidism that later progressed to Graves' ophthalmopathy. The chain is built from TRBV2 and TRBJ1-1; D ambiguous. Sequencing used blood. CDR3 in DNA: TGTGCCAGCAGTGAAAGGGCAGTTAACCCTGAAGCTTTCTTT. Encoded protein: CASSERAVNPEAFF.